One and the same sample provided the 20 T cell receptor beta chains below, sequenced in a study of shared clonotypes between healthy human individuals. Here immunoSEQ multiplex PCR was the method, and the copy in TCRdb shows in-frame clones only, minus some. The sample consists of about 2.3 million clones, more than 80% of them appearing once. The specimen was naive CD4+ T cells from PBMCs. The subset denotes: CD45RA+ positively selected. The receptors shown here come from a man aged 18 to 29 in good health. Some clones in this sample may be carry-over from other donors' samples.

The chain employs TRBV4-3 and TRBJ2-7; no reliable D call. V dropped 0 bases and J dropped 0 bases, with 12 bases sitting between them. CDR3 length equals 16 residues. Germline values: CDR1 LGHNA, CDR2 YSLEER. In DNA, the CDR3 is TGCGCCAGCAGCCAAGATAGGCGGACCATCTCCTACGAGCAGTACTTC. Translated, it gives CASSQDRRTISYEQYF.

This clone was seen a handful of times. The chain employs TRBV6-5 and TRBJ1-4, with D hard to call. CDR3 length: 13 amino acids. V was pared by 4 bases and J by 10 bases, with 13 bases between. Germline V gives CDR1 MNHEY, CDR2 SVGAGI. The CDR3 here is CASSSPQSGKLFF. CDR3 DNA sequence: TGTGCCAGCAGTTCCCCCCAGAGTGGAAAACTGTTTTTT.

The rearrangement uses TRBV7-2 and TRBJ2-1; 8 bases match TRBD2. Germline V gives CDR1 SGHTA, CDR2 FQGNSA. V lost 5 bases, J lost 9 bases, and 6 bases stayed unmatched. The CDR3 has 13 residues. CDR3 coding DNA: TGTGCCAGCAGCAAAGGAAGCGGGAGTGAGCAGTTCTTC. This codes for CASSKGSGSEQFF.

The genes are TRBV9 and TRBJ2-7, with D unclear. Germline assignment: CDR1 SGDLS and CDR2 YYNGEE. V was cut by 2 bases and J by 1 base, with 13 bases left in between. CDR3 length: 15 residues. The CDR3 loop is CASSVSLQESYEQYF. CDR3 sequence (DNA): TGTGCCAGCAGCGTCTCCCTTCAGGAGTCCTACGAGCAGTACTTC.

This chain joins TRBV28 and TRBJ2-7, with 9 bases aligning to TRBD2. Germline assignment: CDR1 MDHEN and CDR2 SYDVKM. After removal of 5 bases from V and 7 bases from J, the junction contained 15 bases not matched to a gene. This CDR3 is 16 amino acids long. The CDR3 bases are TGTGCCAGCAGTAGGTCGACTAGCGGACCCCTCCGGGAGCAGTACTTC. This translates into CASSRSTSGPLREQYF.

This chain joins TRBV7-6 and TRBJ2-3; TRBD2 matches 10 bases. The ends lost 2 bases at V and 4 bases at J; junction bases unmatched: 6. Germline values: CDR1 SGHVS, CDR2 FNYEAQ. This CDR3 is built from 16 residues. Here the CDR3 reads CASSLTSGIVADTQYF. The CDR3 region has the DNA TGTGCCAGCAGCTTAACTAGCGGGATCGTCGCAGATACGCAGTATTTT.

CDR3 loop: CASSRSPTNEKLFF. CDR3 coding DNA: TGTGCCAGCAGTCGATCCCCAACTAATGAAAAACTGTTTTTT. V usage is TRBV27 and J usage is TRBJ1-4; no reliable D call. The CDR3 totals 14 residues. The germline CDR1 and CDR2 sequences are MNHEY and SMNVEV (reference sequence). Trimming left V 5 bases short and J 0 bases short, with 7 bases between.

V and J are TRBV28 and TRBJ2-3, with TRBD2 matching over 9 bases. The CDR3 consists of 19 residues. Per the germline V gene, CDR1 is MDHEN and CDR2 is SYDVKM. With V trimmed by 5 bases and J by 0 bases, 15 bases remained unmatched. The CDR3 nucleotides are TGTGCCAGCAGTCGCCGTGGGGTCCTAGCGGGACTTAGCACAGATACGCAGTATTTT. This sequence encodes CASSRRGVLAGLSTDTQYF.

The chain combines TRBV11-2 with TRBJ1-2; 9 bases align to TRBD1. The CDR3 has 18 residues. Germline lookup yields CDR1 SGHAT and CDR2 FQNNGV. V was pared by 2 bases and J by 4 bases, with 14 bases of the junction left unmatched. The CDR3 DNA follows: TGTGCCAGCAGCTTATACCGGGACAGGGAATGGTTTAGCTATGGCTACACCTTC. Encoded protein: CASSLYRDREWFSYGYTF.

The V call is TRBV28, the J call TRBJ2-3; D is unclear. The V end was cut by 4 bases, the J end by 6 bases, with 8 bases between. This CDR3 region has 12 residues. The V gene's germline CDR1 is MDHEN and CDR2 SYDVKM. Here the CDR3 reads CASSSTLDTQYF. The CDR3 nucleotides read TGTGCCAGCAGTTCCACCTTGGATACGCAGTATTTT.

The genes are TRBV2 and TRBJ2-7; 9 bases align to TRBD1. This CDR3 contains 14 residues. Losses at the gene ends were 6 bases for V and 6 bases for J; bases not matched to a gene: 9. The germline V gene encodes CDR1 SNHLY and CDR2 FYNNEI. CDR3 in amino acids: CASRAGQGFTEQYF. The CDR3 bases are TGTGCCAGCAGGGCAGGACAGGGGTTTACCGAGCAGTACTTC.

The genes are TRBV27 and TRBJ1-5; TRBD1 might be the D (6 bases). Germline V CDR1 and CDR2: MNHEY, SMNVEV (reference sequence). V shed 6 bases and J shed 7 bases, with 19 bases lying between them. This CDR3 comprises 15 residues. The CDR3 region has the DNA TGTGCCAGCAGAGGCCTAGGGAGGGGGACCCAGCCCCAGCATTTT. Encoded protein: CASRGLGRGTQPQHF.

The sample holds one count of this clone. V and J are TRBV6-1 and TRBJ1-4; D gene uncertain. CDR3 length equals 13 residues. The germline V and J ends were trimmed by 5 bases and 4 bases, with 8 bases remaining between them. Germline lookup yields CDR1 MNHNS and CDR2 SASEGT. CDR3 region: CASSPRSNEKLFF. The DNA for the CDR3 is TGTGCCAGCAGTCCCAGAAGTAATGAAAAACTGTTTTTT.

V usage is TRBV5-1 and J usage is TRBJ2-1; 10 bases match TRBD2. This CDR3 spans 15 amino acids. Trimming at V came to 4 bases and at J to 4 bases, leaving 5 bases not matched to a gene. Germline lookup yields CDR1 SGHRS and CDR2 YFSETQ. The CDR3 DNA reads TGCGCCAGCAGCCCACGGACTAGCGGATACAATGAGCAGTTCTTC. Translating it yields CASSPRTSGYNEQFF.

In nucleotides, the CDR3 is TGTGCCACCAGCAGAGATGGGGGGGGTTACACTGAAGCTTTCTTT. Its translation: CATSRDGGGYTEAFF. The V gene is TRBV15, the J gene TRBJ1-1; a possible D gene is TRBD1 (5 bases). V was cut by 0 bases and J by 3 bases, with 11 bases left in between. The CDR3 runs 15 residues. Germline V CDR1 and CDR2: LNHNV, YYDKDF (reference sequence).

J is TRBJ2-7 and V is TRBV5-1; TRBD1 matches at 7 bases. The germline gives CDR1 SGHRS, CDR2 YFSETQ. Germline trimming cut 1 base from V and 6 bases from J; bases unmatched to any gene: 7. The CDR3 has 14 amino acids. CDR3 in amino acids: CASSLSGQRFEQYF. The CDR3 bases are TGCGCCAGCAGCTTGTCGGGACAGAGGTTCGAGCAGTACTTC.

This clone has just one count. The chain combines TRBV27 with TRBJ2-7; D might be TRBD2 (7 bases). The CDR3 has 16 residues. Deletions cut 4 bases from V and 7 bases from J, with 23 bases between. The germline CDR1 and CDR2 sequences are MNHEY and SMNVEV (reference sequence). This chain's CDR3 is CASSWVGGHASLEQYF. The CDR3 DNA sequence: TGTGCCAGCAGTTGGGTGGGGGGGCACGCCTCGTTGGAGCAGTACTTC.

The rearrangement links TRBV6-1 to TRBJ2-7, with TRBD2 matching 11 bases. From germline, CDR1 is MNHNS and CDR2 SASEGT. This CDR3 spans 15 amino acids. V lost 5 bases and J lost 4; bases outside the gene matches: 7. Here the CDR3 DNA reads TGTGCCAGCAGTCTACTAACTAGCGGGAGTTACGAGCAGTACTTC. It translates to CASSLLTSGSYEQYF.

The chain links TRBV28 to TRBJ1-1; D is undetermined. Germline V gene lookup returns CDR1 MDHEN and CDR2 SYDVKM. This CDR3 contains 15 residues. V shed 8 bases and J shed 1 base, with 17 bases lying between them. The CDR3 sequence: CASLPGGTGNTEAFF. In DNA, the CDR3 is TGTGCCAGCCTACCGGGTGGAACGGGGAACACTGAAGCTTTCTTT. Together with reference TRBV28 and TRBJ1-1, the CDR3 gives the full variable domain: DVKVTQSSRYLVKRTGEKVFLECVQDMDHENMFWYRQDPGLGLRLIYFSYDVKMKEKGDIPEGYSVSREKKERFSLILESASTNQTSMYLCASLPGGTGNTEAFFGQGTRLTVV.

Only one count was recorded for this clone. The chain carries TRBV5-4 and TRBJ1-3; TRBD1 might be the D (5 bases). Trimming removed 2 bases from V and 0 bases from J, with 18 bases in between. The CDR3 consists of 18 residues. Germline CDR1 and CDR2: SGHNT and YYREEE (reference sequence). Here the CDR3 reads CASSFSTDPLNSGNTIYF. The CDR3 region has the DNA TGTGCCAGCAGCTTTTCGACAGATCCTCTAAACTCTGGAAACACCATATATTTT.